Sequencing of this T cell receptor (beta chain) was carried out in a study of T cell responses to AZD1222 COVID-19 vaccine. Sequenced by immunoSEQ multiplex PCR; TCRdb stores in-frame clones only, minus some. The sample includes about 120,000 clones, about 91% of them seen just once. This clonotype was sampled from an adult in good health. The sequencing here drew on peripheral blood, taken on day 0 of AZD1222 vaccination.

DNA of the CDR3: TGTGCCACCAGCAGAGATTTGACAGGTCGGCCCTATGGCTACACCTTC. It encodes CATSRDLTGRPYGYTF. The genes are TRBV15 and TRBJ1-2, with D maybe TRBD1 (6 bases). The V end was cut by 0 bases, the J end by 4 bases, with 15 bases between. CDR1 LNHNV and CDR2 YYDKDF come from the germline V gene (reference sequence). CDR3 length: 16 residues.